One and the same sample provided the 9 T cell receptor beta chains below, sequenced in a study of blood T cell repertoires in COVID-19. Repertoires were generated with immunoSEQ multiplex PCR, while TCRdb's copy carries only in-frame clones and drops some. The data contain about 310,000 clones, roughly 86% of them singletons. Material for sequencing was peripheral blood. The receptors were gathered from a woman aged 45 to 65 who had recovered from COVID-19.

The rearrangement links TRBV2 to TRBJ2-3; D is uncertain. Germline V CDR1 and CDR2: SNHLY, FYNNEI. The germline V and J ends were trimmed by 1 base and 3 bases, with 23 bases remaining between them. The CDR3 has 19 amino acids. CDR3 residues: CASSEVVGLGPLGTDTQYF. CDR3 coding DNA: TGTGCCAGCAGTGAAGTCGTTGGCCTAGGCCCCTTAGGAACAGATACGCAGTATTTT. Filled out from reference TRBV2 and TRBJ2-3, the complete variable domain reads EPEVTQTPSHQVTQMGQEVILRCVPISNHLYFYWYRQILGQKVEFLVSFYNNEISEKSEIFDDQFSVERPDGSNFTLKIRSTKLEDSAMYFCASSEVVGLGPLGTDTQYFGPGTRLTVL.

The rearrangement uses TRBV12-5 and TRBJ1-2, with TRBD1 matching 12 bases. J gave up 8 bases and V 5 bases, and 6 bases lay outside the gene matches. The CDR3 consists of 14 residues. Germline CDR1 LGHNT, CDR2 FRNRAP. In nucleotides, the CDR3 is TGTGCTAGTGGTGCCGGGACAGGGGGCGGCGGCTACACCTTC. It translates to CASGAGTGGGGYTF.

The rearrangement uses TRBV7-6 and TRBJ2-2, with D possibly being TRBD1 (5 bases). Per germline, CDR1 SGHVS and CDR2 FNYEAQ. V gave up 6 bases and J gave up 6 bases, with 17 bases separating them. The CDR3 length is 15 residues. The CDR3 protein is CASSRRPGNAGELFF. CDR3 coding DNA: TGTGCCAGCAGTCGTAGGCCAGGGAATGCCGGGGAGCTGTTTTTT.

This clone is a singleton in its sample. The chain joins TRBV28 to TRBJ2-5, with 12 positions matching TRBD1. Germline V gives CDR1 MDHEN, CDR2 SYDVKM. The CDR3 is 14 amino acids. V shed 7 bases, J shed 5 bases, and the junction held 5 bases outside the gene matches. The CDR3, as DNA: TGTGCCAGCACCGGGACAGGGGGCTCGGAGACCCAGTACTTC. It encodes CASTGTGGSETQYF.

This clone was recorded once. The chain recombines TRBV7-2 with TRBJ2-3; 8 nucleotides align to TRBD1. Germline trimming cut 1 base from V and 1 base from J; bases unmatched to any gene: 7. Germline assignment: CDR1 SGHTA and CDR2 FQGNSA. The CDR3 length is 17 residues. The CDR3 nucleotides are TGTGCCAGCAGCTTAGGACAGGGGATTGGGCGCACAGATACGCAGTATTTT. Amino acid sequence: CASSLGQGIGRTDTQYF.

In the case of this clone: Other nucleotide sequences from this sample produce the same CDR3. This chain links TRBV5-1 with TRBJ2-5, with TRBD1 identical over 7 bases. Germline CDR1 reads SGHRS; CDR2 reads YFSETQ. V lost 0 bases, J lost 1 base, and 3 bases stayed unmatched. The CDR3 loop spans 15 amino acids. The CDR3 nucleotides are TGCGCCAGCAGCTTGGACAGGGGACGCCAAGAGACCCAGTACTTC. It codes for CASSLDRGRQETQYF.

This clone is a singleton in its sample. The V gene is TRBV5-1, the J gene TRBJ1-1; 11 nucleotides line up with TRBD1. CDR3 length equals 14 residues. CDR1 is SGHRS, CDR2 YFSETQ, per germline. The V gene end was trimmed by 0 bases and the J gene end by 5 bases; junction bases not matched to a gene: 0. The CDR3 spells CASSLGDRGTEAFF. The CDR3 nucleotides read TGCGCCAGCAGCTTGGGGGACAGGGGGACTGAAGCTTTCTTT. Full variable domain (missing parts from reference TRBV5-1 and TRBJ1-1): KAGVTQTPRYLIKTRGQQVTLSCSPISGHRSVSWYQQTPGQGLQFLFEYFSETQRNKGNFPGRFSGRQFSNSRSEMNVSTLELGDSALYLCASSLGDRGTEAFFGQGTRLTVV.

The CDR3 DNA follows: TGCGCCAGCAACCCGTTGGCGGGGTCCTACACCGGGGAGCTGTTTTTT. It codes for CASNPLAGSYTGELFF. V usage is TRBV5-1 and J usage is TRBJ2-2; maybe TRBD2 (6 bases). The V gene lost 6 bases and the J gene lost 3 bases, with 18 bases spanning the gap. This CDR3 comprises 16 residues. Per germline, CDR1 SGHRS and CDR2 YFSETQ. Variable domain in full (rest from reference TRBV5-1 and TRBJ2-2): KAGVTQTPRYLIKTRGQQVTLSCSPISGHRSVSWYQQTPGQGLQFLFEYFSETQRNKGNFPGRFSGRQFSNSRSEMNVSTLELGDSALYLCASNPLAGSYTGELFFGEGSRLTVL.

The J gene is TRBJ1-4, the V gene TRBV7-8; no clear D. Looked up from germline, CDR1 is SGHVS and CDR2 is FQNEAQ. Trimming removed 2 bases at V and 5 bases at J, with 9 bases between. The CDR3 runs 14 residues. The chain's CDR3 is CASSLSSRNEKLFF. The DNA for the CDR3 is TGTGCCAGCAGCTTAAGTTCGAGGAATGAAAAACTGTTTTTT.